Presented here are 15 T cell receptor beta chains from one specimen sequenced in a study of PD-L1 blockade in urothelial cancer. Noted time point: pretreatment peripheral blood. Libraries were prepared by immunoSEQ multiplex PCR; TCRdb keeps only in-frame clonotypes and omits some of them. The data hold some 45,000 clones, with about 88% observed a single time. This specimen consisted of PBMCs, obtained around atezolizumab (anti-PD-L1) treatment. These receptors were collected from a donor over 35 with urothelial cancer.

The gene calls are TRBV21-1 and TRBJ1-5. TRBV21-1 counts as a pseudogene. CDR3 size: 14 residues. CDR3 sequence: CASTQRGGRQPQHF. CDR3 nucleotide sequence: TGTGCCAGCACCCAAAGGGGGGGCCGGCAGCCCCAGCATTTT.

J is TRBJ1-4 and V is TRBV6-1; possible D gene TRBD1, 5 bases. V was cut by 9 bases and J by 5 bases, with 13 bases left in between. This CDR3 spans 13 amino acids. Germline V CDR1 and CDR2: MNHNS, SASEGT. The CDR3 spells CASTPGNNEKLFF. The CDR3 DNA follows: TGTGCCAGTACCCCAGGGAACAATGAAAAACTGTTTTTT.

This rearrangement joins TRBV7-2 to TRBJ1-1; D may be TRBD1 (6 bases). CDR3 length: 15 amino acids. The germline gives CDR1 SGHTA, CDR2 FQGNSA. V gave up 5 bases and J gave up 2 bases, with 15 bases separating them. CDR3 residues: CASSNVGTPNTEAFF. CDR3 DNA sequence: TGTGCCAGCAGCAATGTGGGGACACCAAACACTGAAGCTTTCTTT. Drawing the rest from reference TRBV7-2 and TRBJ1-1, the complete variable domain is GAGVSQSPSNKVTEKGKDVELRCDPISGHTALYWYRQSLGQGLEFLIYFQGNSAPDKSGLPSDRFSAERTGGSVSTLTIQRTQQEDSAVYLCASSNVGTPNTEAFFGQGTRLTVV.

J is TRBJ2-3 and V is TRBV4-2, with 13 nucleotides matching TRBD2. V dropped 4 bases and J dropped 3; count of bases not matched to a gene: 10. Germline V gene sequence: CDR1 LGHNA, CDR2 YNFKEQ. The CDR3 has 18 amino acids. In DNA form, the CDR3 reads TGTGCCAGCAGCCCCCACAGGACTAGCGGGAGTACTACAGATACGCAGTATTTT. Translation: CASSPHRTSGSTTDTQYF.

J is TRBJ2-7 and V is TRBV18; 7 nucleotides align to TRBD1. V lost 4 bases to trimming and J lost 5 bases; unmatched junction nucleotides: 8. The CDR3 sequence is 14 residues long. Germline loops: CDR1 KGHSH, CDR2 LQKENI. The CDR3 sequence is CASSRLDRANEQYF. DNA of the CDR3: TGTGCCAGCTCACGCCTAGACAGGGCAAACGAGCAGTACTTC.

V gene TRBV7-9 combines with J gene TRBJ2-5; the match to TRBD1 covers 8 bases. The CDR3 sequence is 13 residues long. The germline CDR1 and CDR2 sequences are SEHNR and FQNEAQ (reference sequence). Trimming removed 7 bases from V and 4 bases from J; junction bases left unmatched: 5. The CDR3 here is CASTWTGRETQYF. CDR3 DNA: TGTGCCAGCACATGGACAGGGAGAGAGACCCAGTACTTC.

V gene TRBV11-2 combines with J gene TRBJ2-2, with 12 bases lining up with TRBD2. CDR3 length: 16 residues. V was clipped by 5 bases and J by 7 bases; unmatched bases: 8. Germline CDR1 reads SGHAT; CDR2 reads FQNNGV. CDR3 in amino acids: CASSLLGGLAGGELFF. The CDR3 DNA reads as TGTGCCAGCAGCCTCCTCGGGGGACTAGCGGGCGGGGAGCTGTTTTTT.

V and J are TRBV7-9 and TRBJ2-7; 13 bases line up with TRBD2. This CDR3 region has 15 residues. J was trimmed by 2 bases and V by 5 bases; bases with no gene match: 3. Looked up from germline, CDR1 is SEHNR and CDR2 is FQNEAQ (reference sequence). The CDR3 here is CASSAGLAGTYEQYF. The CDR3 bases are TGTGCCAGCAGCGCGGGACTAGCGGGAACCTACGAGCAGTACTTC.

The gene calls are TRBV7-2 and TRBJ1-5; tentatively, D is TRBD1 (5 bases). The V and J ends lost 3 bases and 5 bases respectively, with 8 bases between them. Germline CDR1 reads SGHTA; CDR2 reads FQGNSA. The CDR3 extends over 13 amino acids. CDR3 sequence (DNA): TGTGCCAGCAGCTTGGCAGGGTATCAGCCCCAGCATTTT. Encoded protein: CASSLAGYQPQHF.

This clone was seen just once. The chain recombines TRBV5-1 with TRBJ2-2, with D perhaps TRBD2 (7 bases). Germline V gene lookup returns CDR1 SGHRS and CDR2 YFSETQ. The CDR3 is 15 amino acids. Trimming left V 4 bases short and J 2 bases short, with 12 bases between. The chain's CDR3 is CASSGGALNTGELFF. CDR3 nucleotide sequence: TGCGCCAGCAGCGGGGGGGCCCTCAACACCGGGGAGCTGTTTTTT.

The rearrangement uses TRBV30 and TRBJ2-5, with 8 bases lining up with TRBD2. Trimming removed 0 bases from V and 4 bases from J; junction bases left unmatched: 7. Germline V lookup: CDR1 GTSNPN, CDR2 SVGIG (reference sequence). The CDR3 totals 15 residues. The DNA for the CDR3 is TGTGCCTGGAGTGTTGCGGGAGGAGAGTCAGAGACCCAGTACTTC. Its translation is CAWSVAGGESETQYF.

V is TRBV19 and J is TRBJ2-1, with 12 positions matching TRBD2. Germline V gives CDR1 LNHDA, CDR2 SQIVND (reference sequence). This CDR3 comprises 18 residues. Trimming took 6 bases from V and 6 from J; bases not matched to a gene: 15. The DNA of the CDR3 is TGTGCCAGTAGCCCACTAGCGGGAGGCGTGGCCCCTCCCAATGAGCAGTTCTTC. It is translated as CASSPLAGGVAPPNEQFF.

The chain recombines TRBV5-1 with TRBJ1-2; tentatively, D is TRBD1 (5 bases). Germline V gene sequence: CDR1 SGHRS, CDR2 YFSETQ. The CDR3 has 13 residues. The V end lost 1 base, the J end lost 4 bases, and 8 bases lay between the germline ends. CDR3 nucleotide sequence: TGCGCCAGCAGCTTGTGGGGGGTCTATGGCTACACCTTC. Residues: CASSLWGVYGYTF.

The CDR3 nucleotides read TGTGCCAGCAGCTTTCAATGGGCAACCGATACGCAGTATTTT. This codes for CASSFQWATDTQYF. The chain carries TRBV7-8 and TRBJ2-3; D is unresolved. The CDR3 is 14 amino acids. V was shortened by 3 bases and J by 6 bases, with 13 bases between the two germline ends. Germline values: CDR1 SGHVS, CDR2 FQNEAQ.

The J gene is TRBJ2-7, the V gene TRBV4-3, with D possibly being TRBD1 (6 bases). This CDR3 region has 15 residues. V lost 1 base and J 4 bases, leaving 14 bases between the germline ends. CDR1 is LGHNA, CDR2 YSLEER, per germline. This CDR3 reads CASSQVAGVGYEQYF. The CDR3 DNA is TGCGCCAGCAGCCAAGTGGCAGGGGTTGGATACGAGCAGTACTTC.